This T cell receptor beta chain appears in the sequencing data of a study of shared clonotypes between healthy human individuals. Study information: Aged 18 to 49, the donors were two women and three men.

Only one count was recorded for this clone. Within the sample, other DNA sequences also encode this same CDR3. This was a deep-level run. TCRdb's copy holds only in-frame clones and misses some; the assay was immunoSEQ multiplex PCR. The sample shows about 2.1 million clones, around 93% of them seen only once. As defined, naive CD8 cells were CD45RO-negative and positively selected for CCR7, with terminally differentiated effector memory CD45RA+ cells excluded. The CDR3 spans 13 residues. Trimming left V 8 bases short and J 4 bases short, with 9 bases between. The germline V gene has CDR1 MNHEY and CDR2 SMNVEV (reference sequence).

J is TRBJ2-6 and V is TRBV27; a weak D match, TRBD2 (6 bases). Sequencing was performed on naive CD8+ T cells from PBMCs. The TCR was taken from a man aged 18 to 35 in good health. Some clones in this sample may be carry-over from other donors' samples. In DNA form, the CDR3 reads TGTGCCAGCTCCCTAGCGGGGGCCAACGTCCTGACTTTC. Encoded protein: CASSLAGANVLTF.